This T cell receptor beta chain came from a study of radiation and T cells in renal cell carcinoma. This clone came up once. The sample's time point: blood 2 weeks post-SBRT. Regarding treatment: 15 Gy SBRT to primary tumor, nephrectomy 4 weeks later. Blood was sampled at baseline, 2 weeks and 4 weeks after SBRT. Germline V gene sequence: CDR1 SGHNT, CDR2 YYREEE (reference sequence). The CDR3 covers 13 residues. V lost 2 bases and J 7 bases, leaving 7 bases between the germline ends. Clones were read by immunoSEQ multiplex PCR, and TCRdb kept only the in-frame ones, dropping some. In the table there are around 130,000 clones, 75% to 85% of which are singletons.

This sample comprised blood, obtained from a patient whose treatment included radiotherapy and nephrectomy. This TCR derives from a woman aged 55-70 years with renal cell carcinoma. The rearrangement joins TRBV5-4 to TRBJ1-6; unclear D gene. The chain's CDR3 is CASSFQENSPLHF. DNA for the CDR3: TGTGCCAGCAGCTTTCAGGAGAATTCACCCCTCCACTTT.